This TCR beta chain is drawn from a study of blood T cell repertoires in COVID-19. As for the study in general: Sites across the United States, Italy and Spain contributed samples from acute and convalescent COVID-19. PBMCs, B-cell-depleted T cells, or T cells provided the cDNA or gDNA that made up the material.

Original data processing: Reference gene primer amplification in the assay estimated nucleated cell counts. The assay was immunoSEQ multiplex PCR, and TCRdb's table has in-frame clones only and misses some. D and trimming were read from the DNA, whereas the V and J calls and clone size are those reported in that table. The sample shows about 120,000 clones, roughly 89% of them seen only once. Sequenced sample: peripheral blood. The clonotype was recovered from a man aged 40-50 years with acute or convalescent COVID-19.

The CDR3 DNA reads as TGTGCCAGCAGCCCCCAGGGGACGCGGGAGAGCGAGCAGTACTTC. It encodes CASSPQGTRESEQYF. V is TRBV7-8 and J is TRBJ2-7, with D perhaps matching TRBD2 (7 bases). Per the germline V gene, CDR1 is SGHVS and CDR2 is FQNEAQ. Trimming stripped 5 bases from V and 6 bases from J, with 20 bases between. This CDR3 region has 15 residues.